A single sample is the source of the 4 T cell receptor beta chains below, sequenced in a study of response to subunit inactivated influenza vaccine. TCRdb recomputed calls from the RT-PCR reads with MiXCR, one row per CDR3 protein. The data contain about 780,000 distinct CDR3 sequences, less than 20% of them singletons. The sample consisted of PBMCs from blood, taken less than 6 days after vaccination. Receptors were obtained from a man in his fifties who received an inactivated influenza vaccine.

This clonotype has more than one count but fewer than ten. The chain has TRBV10-3 and TRBJ1-3; unclear D gene. The CDR3 runs 14 residues. V lost 8 bases and J lost 0, with 11 bases in between. The germline CDR1 and CDR2 sequences are ENHRY and SYGVKD. The CDR3 here is CAIGRESSGNTIYF. DNA for the CDR3: TGTGCCATCGGAAGGGAGAGCTCTGGAAACACCATATATTTT.

This clonotype was counted between two and nine times. This chain's CDR3 is CSAREIGGLGTNEQFF. The CDR3 DNA sequence: TGCAGTGCTAGAGAGATAGGAGGGTTAGGGACCAATGAGCAGTTCTTC. The chain is built from TRBV20-1 and TRBJ2-1; D is possibly TRBD2 (6 bases). V lost 0 bases to trimming and J lost 6 bases, with 18 bases between them. The V gene's germline CDR1 is DFQATT and CDR2 SNEGSKA (reference sequence). The CDR3 totals 16 residues.

J is TRBJ2-7 and V is TRBV5-1, with 8 bases lining up with TRBD1. V trimming: 0 bases; J trimming: 8 bases; junction bases outside the gene matches: 10. Germline lookup yields CDR1 SGHRS and CDR2 YFSETQ. The CDR3 has 15 amino acids. Here the CDR3 reads CASSLAGRDRSKQYF. The CDR3 coding sequence is TGCGCCAGCAGCTTGGCCGGACGGGACAGGTCTAAGCAGTACTTC. Based on the CDR3 plus reference TRBV5-1 and TRBJ2-7, the full variable domain is KAGVTQTPRYLIKTRGQQVTLSCSPISGHRSVSWYQQTPGQGLQFLFEYFSETQRNKGNFPGRFSGRQFSNSRSEMNVSTLELGDSALYLCASSLAGRDRSKQYFGPGTRLTVT.

The chain combines TRBV28 with TRBJ1-5; 7 bases align to TRBD1. Germline CDR1 reads MDHEN; CDR2 reads SYDVKM. CDR3 length: 14 residues. The V and J ends lost 6 bases and 4 bases, in that order; junction bases with no gene match: 6. As DNA, the CDR3 is TGTGCCAGCAGGGCGGACAGGTATAATCAGCCCCAGCATTTT. The encoded protein is CASRADRYNQPQHF.